These 23 T cell receptor beta chains were all obtained from the same sample, sequenced in a study of cytomegalovirus exposure and HLA in healthy donors. In the PCR, 60 Vbeta and 13 Jbeta primers were used. Assay: immunoSEQ multiplex PCR; the TCRdb copy retains only in-frame clones and omits some. The table has some 110,000 clones, more than 65% seen once; the top ten hold 2.5% to 3.5%. Sequencing was done on a sample of PBMCs. The receptors come from a man aged 25 to 45 in good health and CMV-seronegative.

The rearrangement uses TRBV5-4 and TRBJ2-2; 10 positions agree with TRBD2. The CDR3 has 15 residues. Per the germline V gene, CDR1 is SGHNT and CDR2 is YYREEE (reference sequence). J was trimmed by 4 bases and V by 10 bases; bases with no gene match: 10. CDR3 residues: CAWSGTSARTGELFF. The CDR3, as DNA: TGTGCCTGGTCCGGGACTAGCGCCCGCACCGGGGAGCTGTTTTTT.

J is TRBJ2-1 and V is TRBV7-9; 8 bases agree with TRBD1. CDR1 is SEHNR and CDR2 is FQNEAQ in the germline V gene (reference sequence). The junction had 11 bases not matched to a gene; V was cut back by 6 bases and J by 16 bases. CDR3 length: 12 amino acids. CDR3 in DNA: TGTGCCAGCAGTCCCAGTGCCAGGGGGCAATTCTTC. Translation gives CASSPSARGQFF.

This chain uses TRBV7-2 with TRBJ2-2, with TRBD2 matching over 7 bases. V was pared by 4 bases and J by 8 bases, with 19 bases of the junction left unmatched. The germline CDR1 and CDR2 sequences are SGHTA and FQGNSA. CDR3 length: 18 amino acids. The CDR3 DNA reads TGTGCCAGCAGCTATGGGACTAAGGCGTTCCTCAAGGTTGGGGAGCTGTTTTTT. Protein product: CASSYGTKAFLKVGELFF. Filled out from reference TRBV7-2 and TRBJ2-2, the complete variable domain reads GAGVSQSPSNKVTEKGKDVELRCDPISGHTALYWYRQSLGQGLEFLIYFQGNSAPDKSGLPSDRFSAERTGGSVSTLTIQRTQQEDSAVYLCASSYGTKAFLKVGELFFGEGSRLTVL.

The rearrangement uses TRBV4-3 and TRBJ1-6; TRBD1 might be the D (5 bases). V was trimmed by 5 bases and J by 12 bases, leaving 17 bases between them. The length of the CDR3 is 14 residues. CDR1 and CDR2 from the germline V gene are LGHNA and YSLEER. The CDR3 here is CASSYRGANIPLHF. The CDR3 DNA sequence: TGCGCCAGCAGCTATCGTGGGGCCAATATACCCCTCCACTTT.

The chain links TRBV7-9 to TRBJ1-5, with 8 bases that match TRBD1. There are 14 residues in the CDR3. In germline, CDR1 is SEHNR, CDR2 FQNEAQ (reference sequence). Germline trimming cut 5 bases from V and 4 bases from J; bases unmatched to any gene: 4. The DNA for the CDR3 is TGTGCCAGCAGCCTCCGGGACAGGAATCAGCCCCAGCATTTT. It encodes CASSLRDRNQPQHF.

The V and J genes are TRBV4-3 and TRBJ2-1; maybe TRBD2 (6 bases). The CDR3 spans 21 residues. Germline V gene data show CDR1 as LGHNA and CDR2 as YSLEER. Trimming removed 0 bases from V and 1 base from J, with 25 bases in between. CDR3 bases: TGCGCCAGCAGCCAAGATTTTAGGGGCCCAGCTCGCGGGGCTTCCTACAATGAGCAGTTCTTC. Its translation: CASSQDFRGPARGASYNEQFF.

This clone has only a few counts. Other nucleotide sequences from this sample produce the same CDR3. The V and J genes are TRBV28 and TRBJ2-7, with 9 nucleotides matching TRBD2. J gave up 2 bases and V 6 bases, and 8 bases lay outside the gene matches. Germline loops: CDR1 MDHEN, CDR2 SYDVKM. This CDR3 has 15 amino acids. The CDR3 protein is CASSLSGRPPYEQYF. The CDR3 coding sequence is TGTGCCAGCAGCCTAAGCGGGAGGCCCCCCTACGAGCAGTACTTC.

V gene TRBV7-9 combines with J gene TRBJ2-7, with a weak D call TRBD2 (6 bases). This CDR3 region has 14 residues. Trimming shortened V by 5 bases and J by 3 bases, and 14 bases separated the two germline ends. CDR1 is SEHNR and CDR2 is FQNEAQ in the germline V gene (reference sequence). The CDR3 bases are TGTGCCAGCAGCGACCACGGGACTCACTACGAGCAGTACTTC. Translating it yields CASSDHGTHYEQYF.

A single count supports this clone. The chain joins TRBV5-5 to TRBJ1-1; no firm D call. Germline CDR1 is SGHKS and CDR2 is YYEKEE (reference sequence). This CDR3 contains 14 residues. V lost 0 bases and J 1 base, leaving 7 bases between the germline ends. This CDR3 reads CASSLGQSNTEAFF. The CDR3 region has the DNA TGTGCCAGCAGCTTGGGGCAGTCGAACACTGAAGCTTTCTTT.

This rearrangement joins TRBV14 to TRBJ2-5; 8 positions match TRBD2. Germline trimming cut 3 bases from V and 2 bases from J; bases unmatched to any gene: 8. Germline CDR1 reads SGHDN; CDR2 reads FVKESK. The CDR3 contains 16 residues. The CDR3 sequence: CASSQRVAGSQETQYF. In DNA form, the CDR3 reads TGTGCCAGCAGCCAGCGGGTAGCGGGGTCTCAAGAGACCCAGTACTTC.

The CDR3 bases are TGCGCCAGCAGCCGAGCTATCGGGTCTAGCACAGATACGCAGTATTTT. Protein product: CASSRAIGSSTDTQYF. The chain has TRBV5-1 and TRBJ2-3; D remains ambiguous. The CDR3 is 16 residues long. V lost 4 bases and J lost 0, with 15 bases in between. Germline V gene lookup returns CDR1 SGHRS and CDR2 YFSETQ.

The chain is built from TRBV5-1 and TRBJ2-1, with 11 bases identical to TRBD1. Looked up from germline, CDR1 is SGHRS and CDR2 is YFSETQ. This CDR3 is built from 16 residues. Trimming took 0 bases from V and 4 from J; bases not matched to a gene: 3. The CDR3 loop is CASSLGGTGGYNEQFF. For the CDR3, the DNA is TGCGCCAGCAGCTTGGGAGGGACAGGGGGATACAATGAGCAGTTCTTC.

The genes are TRBV4-3 and TRBJ1-1; 9 bases are shared with TRBD1. Germline CDR1 is LGHNA and CDR2 is YSLEER. This CDR3 contains 13 residues. After removal of 3 bases from V and 10 bases from J, the junction contained 6 bases not matched to a gene. The CDR3 sequence: CASSQKQGAVAFF. CDR3 DNA: TGCGCCAGCAGCCAGAAACAGGGGGCAGTAGCTTTCTTT.

The chain uses TRBV10-3 and TRBJ2-1, with D possibly matching TRBD1 (6 bases). Germline V gene data show CDR1 as ENHRY and CDR2 as SYGVKD. The ends were cut back, 2 bases at V and 0 bases at J, with 14 bases in the middle. CDR3 length: 17 amino acids. This CDR3 reads CAISEPGQNRSYNEQFF. DNA for the CDR3: TGTGCCATCAGTGAGCCCGGACAGAACCGCTCCTACAATGAGCAGTTCTTC.

The gene calls are TRBV21-1 and TRBJ2-1; the tabulated D call, TRBD1, remains unverified against the DNA. TRBV21-1 is designated a pseudogene. This CDR3 contains 14 residues. DNA of the CDR3: TGTGCCAGCAGCGCCGGGGACAGGGGCAATGAGCAGTTCTTC. It translates to CASSAGDRGNEQFF.

The CDR3 region is CASNQKQAYEQYF. In nucleotides, the CDR3 is TGTGCCAGCAACCAGAAGCAGGCATACGAGCAGTACTTC. The chain carries TRBV7-8 and TRBJ2-7; the D is unclear. CDR3 length equals 13 residues. Between the trimmed V and J ends, which lost 7 bases and 4 bases, there was a span of 14 bases. The V gene's germline CDR1 is SGHVS and CDR2 FQNEAQ.

The V and J genes are TRBV28 and TRBJ1-5, with 8 bases identical to TRBD1. Trimming removed 7 bases from V and 7 bases from J; junction bases left unmatched: 12. Germline CDR1 is MDHEN and CDR2 is SYDVKM. The CDR3 loop spans 15 amino acids. CDR3 coding DNA: TGTGCCAGCAAGTTCTTGGACAGGGAGGAACAGCCCCAGCATTTT. It translates to CASKFLDREEQPQHF.

J is TRBJ2-3 and V is TRBV5-4; perhaps TRBD2 as D (6 bases). The CDR3 extends over 15 amino acids. V was pared by 3 bases and J by 10 bases, with 21 bases between. The germline V gene encodes CDR1 SGHNT and CDR2 YYREEE (reference sequence). The CDR3 loop is CASSWTRELGRAQYF. CDR3 nucleotide sequence: TGTGCCAGCAGCTGGACCCGGGAGCTAGGACGTGCGCAGTATTTT.

The genes are TRBV11-3 and TRBJ2-1, with D maybe TRBD2 (6 bases). Germline V CDR1 and CDR2: SGHNT, YENEEA. The V end lost 5 bases, the J end lost 6 bases, and 17 bases lay between the germline ends. The length of the CDR3 is 15 residues. The CDR3 loop is CASSNTGEAGNEQFF. The CDR3 region has the DNA TGTGCCAGCAGCAACACGGGGGAGGCGGGCAATGAGCAGTTCTTC. Full variable domain (missing parts from reference TRBV11-3 and TRBJ2-1): EAGVVQSPRYKIIEKKQPVAFWCNPISGHNTLYWYLQNLGQGPELLIRYENEEAVDDSQLPKDRFSAERLKGVDSTLKIQPAELGDSAVYLCASSNTGEAGNEQFFGPGTRLTVL.

The gene calls are TRBV11-1 and TRBJ2-5; 8 bases map to TRBD1. CDR1 is SGHAT and CDR2 is FQDESV in the germline V gene (reference sequence). The V gene end was trimmed by 5 bases and the J gene end by 11 bases; junction bases not matched to a gene: 13. The CDR3 runs 14 residues. For the CDR3, the DNA is TGTGCCAGCAGCCTCCTAAGGACAGGGACTGAGCAGTACTTC. It encodes CASSLLRTGTEQYF.

The CDR3 here is CASSFPKGQGDTEAFF. CDR3 in DNA: TGTGCCAGCAGCTTCCCCAAGGGACAGGGGGACACTGAAGCTTTCTTT. The V gene is TRBV7-8, the J gene TRBJ1-1; TRBD1 aligns across 11 bases. The ends lost 3 bases at V and 3 bases at J; junction bases unmatched: 6. Germline assignment: CDR1 SGHVS and CDR2 FQNEAQ. The CDR3 extends over 16 amino acids.

This chain joins TRBV2 and TRBJ2-7; TRBD2 matches 7 bases. The CDR3 runs 12 residues. Per the germline V gene, CDR1 is SNHLY and CDR2 is FYNNEI. V was clipped by 7 bases and J by 2 bases; unmatched bases: 2. The CDR3 nucleotides are TGTGCCAGCACACGGGGGGCCTACGAGCAGTACTTC. Translating it yields CASTRGAYEQYF.

The rearrangement links TRBV7-9 to TRBJ1-1, with D possibly matching TRBD1 (5 bases). The CDR3 spans 13 residues. V lost 1 base and J lost 5, with 8 bases in between. Looked up from germline, CDR1 is SEHNR and CDR2 is FQNEAQ (reference sequence). The CDR3 sequence: CASSLGAGTEAFF. The CDR3 DNA follows: TGTGCCAGCAGCTTAGGGGCAGGGACTGAAGCTTTCTTT.